The 5 T cell receptor beta chains listed next were all sequenced from one sample in a study of response to subunit inactivated influenza vaccine. One entry per CDR3 protein results from TCRdb running MiXCR on the RT-PCR reads. The table records about 530,000 distinct CDR3 sequences, roughly 10% of them present only once. The source material was PBMCs from blood, sampled on the day of vaccination. These receptors came from a man between 45 and 60 years old who received an inactivated influenza vaccine.

The table lists this clonotype with a few counts. The rearrangement uses TRBV18 and TRBJ2-7, with 9 bases fitting TRBD2. From germline, CDR1 is KGHSH and CDR2 LQKENI. V shed 3 bases, J shed 9 bases, and the junction held 15 bases outside the gene matches. This CDR3 has 16 amino acids. Written as DNA, the CDR3 is TGTGCCAGCTCACCTCTCCCGACTAGCGGTTTAAATGTGCAGTACTTC. Translated, it gives CASSPLPTSGLNVQYF.

The rearrangement joins TRBV9 to TRBJ2-1; a weak D match, TRBD2 (6 bases). The V gene lost 0 bases and the J gene lost 8 bases, with 15 bases spanning the gap. Germline assignment: CDR1 SGDLS and CDR2 YYNGEE. The CDR3 sequence is 15 residues long. CDR3 sequence reads: CASSVVAGLADEQFF. In nucleotides, the CDR3 is TGTGCCAGCAGCGTAGTCGCGGGGTTAGCGGATGAGCAGTTCTTC.

The sample holds a few counts of this clonotype. This chain uses TRBV7-2 with TRBJ2-5; D uncertain. CDR3 size: 15 residues. Looked up from germline, CDR1 is SGHTA and CDR2 is FQGNSA. Trimming removed 1 base from V and 2 bases from J, with 11 bases in between. The CDR3 reads CASSLVFGSQETQYF. CDR3 sequence (DNA): TGTGCCAGCAGCTTAGTCTTCGGTTCGCAAGAGACCCAGTACTTC.

The chain uses TRBV5-4 and TRBJ1-1, with TRBD1 as a possible D gene (6 bases). This CDR3 region has 16 residues. Germline loops: CDR1 SGHNT, CDR2 YYREEE (reference sequence). Trimming shortened V by 5 bases and J by 5 bases, and 22 bases separated the two germline ends. As DNA, the CDR3 is TGTGCCAGCAGTCATCGAGGCGGGGGGCTAGGGACTGAAGCTTTCTTT. It yields the protein CASSHRGGGLGTEAFF.

This clonotype was counted between two and nine times. The chain carries TRBV27 and TRBJ2-5, with D uncertain. The V end lost 3 bases, the J end lost 0 bases, and 14 bases lay between the germline ends. Germline values: CDR1 MNHEY, CDR2 SMNVEV (reference sequence). The CDR3 length is 16 residues. CDR3 sequence (DNA): TGTGCCAGCAGTTTTCGGTATGGCGCATACCAAGAGACCCAGTACTTC. Protein: CASSFRYGAYQETQYF.